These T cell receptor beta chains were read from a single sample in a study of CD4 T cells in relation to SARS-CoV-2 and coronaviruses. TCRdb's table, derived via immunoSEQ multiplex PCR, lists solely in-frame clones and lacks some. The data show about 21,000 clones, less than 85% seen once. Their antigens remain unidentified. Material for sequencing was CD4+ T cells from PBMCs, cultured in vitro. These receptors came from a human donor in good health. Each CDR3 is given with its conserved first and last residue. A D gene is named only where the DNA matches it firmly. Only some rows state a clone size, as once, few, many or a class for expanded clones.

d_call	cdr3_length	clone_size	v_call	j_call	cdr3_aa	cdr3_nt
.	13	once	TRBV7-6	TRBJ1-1	CASSRTLGTEAFF	TGTGCCAGCAGCAGGACATTGGGGACTGAAGCTTTCTTT
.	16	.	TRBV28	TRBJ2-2	CASSPGSTANTGELFF	TGTGCCAGCAGTCCTGGGTCTACGGCGAACACCGGGGAGCTGTTTTTT
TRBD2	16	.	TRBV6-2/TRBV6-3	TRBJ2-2	CASSLFGLANTGELFF	TGTGCCAGCAGTTTATTCGGACTAGCGAACACCGGGGAGCTGTTTTTT
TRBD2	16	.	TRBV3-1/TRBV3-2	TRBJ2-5	CASSQSSGNPQETQYF	TGTGCCAGCAGCCAATCTAGCGGGAACCCCCAAGAGACCCAGTACTTC
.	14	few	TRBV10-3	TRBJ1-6	CAIRTDSGNSPLHF	TGTGCCATCAGGACGGACAGCGGCAATTCACCCCTCCACTTT
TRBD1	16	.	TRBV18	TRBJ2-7	CASSPPGQGSPYEQYF	TGTGCCAGCTCACCCCCCGGACAGGGGAGTCCTTACGAGCAGTACTTC
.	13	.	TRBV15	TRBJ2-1	CATSWGRWLEQFF	TGTGCCACCAGCTGGGGGAGGTGGCTTGAGCAGTTCTTC
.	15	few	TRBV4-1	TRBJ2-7	CASSQEPVSPYEQYF	TGCGCCAGCAGCCAAGAACCGGTAAGCCCCTACGAGCAGTACTTC
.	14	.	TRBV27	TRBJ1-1	CASSLSVKGGEAFF	TGTGCCAGCAGTTTATCGGTTAAAGGGGGGGAAGCTTTCTTT
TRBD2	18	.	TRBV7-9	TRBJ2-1	CASSLKPVLAGGLNEQFF	TGTGCCAGCAGCCTAAAGCCCGTGCTAGCGGGAGGACTCAATGAGCAGTTCTTC
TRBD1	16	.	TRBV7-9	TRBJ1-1	CASSLATGGGKTEAFF	TGTGCCAGCAGCTTAGCGACAGGGGGCGGTAAGACTGAAGCTTTCTTT
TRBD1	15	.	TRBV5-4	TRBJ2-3	CASSWRGQGKDTQYF	TGTGCCAGCAGTTGGCGGGGACAGGGAAAAGATACGCAGTATTTT
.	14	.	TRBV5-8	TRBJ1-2	CASSLEGTPGGYTF	TGTGCCAGCAGCTTGGAAGGGACGCCGGGGGGCTACACCTTC
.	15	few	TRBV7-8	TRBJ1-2	CASSLLRGAGYGYTF	TGTGCCAGCAGCTTACTACGGGGCGCCGGCTATGGCTACACCTTC
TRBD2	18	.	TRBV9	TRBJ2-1	CASSVNPYGKREFNEQFF	TGTGCCAGCAGCGTAAATCCCTATGGAAAGCGGGAGTTCAATGAGCAGTTCTTC
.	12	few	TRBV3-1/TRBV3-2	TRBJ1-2	CASSQLDYGYTF	TGTGCCAGCAGCCAATTGGACTATGGCTACACCTTC
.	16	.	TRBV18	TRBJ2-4	CASSPGMGTAENIQYF	TGTGCCAGCTCACCAGGGATGGGAACAGCCGAAAACATTCAGTACTTC
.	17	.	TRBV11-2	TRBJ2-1	CASSAAGDPYAYNEQFF	TGTGCCAGCAGCGCAGCCGGGGACCCCTATGCCTACAATGAGCAGTTCTTC
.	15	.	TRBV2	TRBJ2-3	CASSLRAGTSDTQYF	TGTGCCAGCAGTCTCAGGGCGGGAACCTCAGATACGCAGTATTTT
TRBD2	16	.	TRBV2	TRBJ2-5	CASQRIAGDGSETQYF	TGTGCCAGCCAGCGAATCGCGGGAGATGGGTCGGAGACCCAGTACTTC
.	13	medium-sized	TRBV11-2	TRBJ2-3	CASSSPTSLLQYF	TGTGCCAGCAGCTCCCCTACTAGCCTCCTCCAGTATTTT
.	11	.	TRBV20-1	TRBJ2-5	CSAGFQETQYF	TGCAGTGCTGGTTTTCAAGAGACCCAGTACTTC
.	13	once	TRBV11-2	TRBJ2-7	CASSAGLIYEQYF	TGTGCCAGCAGCGCTGGACTCATCTACGAGCAGTACTTC
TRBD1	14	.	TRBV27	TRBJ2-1	CASREGQGSDEQFF	TGTGCCAGCAGGGAGGGACAGGGTAGTGATGAGCAGTTCTTC
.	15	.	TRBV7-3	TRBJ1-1	CASSLSAAPGTEAFF	TGTGCCAGCAGCTTATCCGCAGCCCCAGGGACTGAAGCTTTCTTT
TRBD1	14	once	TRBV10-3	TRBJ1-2	CAISGTGEVYGYTF	TGTGCCATCAGTGGGACAGGGGAGGTCTATGGCTACACCTTC
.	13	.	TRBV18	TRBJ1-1	CASSPRAGFEAFF	TGTGCCAGCTCACCACGGGCCGGATTTGAAGCTTTCTTT
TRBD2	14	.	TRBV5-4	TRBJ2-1	CASGGSGMYNEQFF	TGTGCCAGCGGCGGGAGTGGTATGTACAATGAGCAGTTCTTC
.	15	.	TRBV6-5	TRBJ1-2	CASSYSTGSNYGYTF	TGTGCCAGCAGTTATTCCACAGGTTCTAACTATGGCTACACCTTC
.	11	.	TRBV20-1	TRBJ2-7	CSASSLGEQYF	TGCAGTGCTAGTTCGCTGGGGGAGCAGTACTTC
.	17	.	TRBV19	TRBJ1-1	CASSRGITQIYNTEAFF	TGTGCCAGTAGTAGGGGGATAACACAGATATATAACACTGAAGCTTTCTTT
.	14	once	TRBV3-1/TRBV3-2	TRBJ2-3	CASSQLLSGDTQYF	TGTGCCAGCAGCCAACTTCTTTCGGGGGATACGCAGTATTTT
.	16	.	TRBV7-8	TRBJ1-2	CASSWYTTGTNYGYTF	TGTGCCAGCAGCTGGTACACTACAGGGACTAACTATGGCTACACCTTC
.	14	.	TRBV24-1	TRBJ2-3	CATSDPDLTDTQYF	TGTGCCACCAGTGACCCCGACCTCACAGATACGCAGTATTTT
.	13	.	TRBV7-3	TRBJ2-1	CASSPARSNEQFF	TGTGCCAGCAGCCCAGCCCGTTCGAATGAGCAGTTCTTC
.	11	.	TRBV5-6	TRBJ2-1	CASSLANEQFF	TGTGCCAGCAGCTTGGCCAATGAGCAGTTCTTC
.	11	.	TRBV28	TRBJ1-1	CASSLREEAFF	TGTGCCAGCAGTCTACGGGAGGAGGCTTTCTTT
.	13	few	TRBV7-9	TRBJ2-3	CASSLDPNDTQYF	TGTGCCAGCAGCTTAGATCCGAATGATACGCAGTATTTT
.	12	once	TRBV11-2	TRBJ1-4	CASSLTGEKLFF	TGTGCCAGCAGCTTAACGGGTGAAAAACTGTTTTTT
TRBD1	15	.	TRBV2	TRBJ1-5	CASSVRQGNNQPQHF	TGTGCCAGCAGTGTAAGACAGGGAAATAATCAGCCCCAGCATTTT
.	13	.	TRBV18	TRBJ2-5	CASSPGGQETQYF	TGTGCCAGCTCACCAGGGGGCCAAGAGACCCAGTACTTC
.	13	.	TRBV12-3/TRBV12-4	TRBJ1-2	CASSPTGASGYTF	TGTGCCAGCAGTCCTACGGGGGCGAGTGGCTACACCTTC